These 28 T cell receptor beta chains share one sample of origin, sequenced in a study of CD8 T cells in ankylosing spondylitis. Study-level findings and limits: Typical of ankylosing spondylitis blood, it appeared, was a TCR beta motif of eight highly homologous variants.

TCRdb recomputed calls from the 5' RACE reads with MiXCR, one row per CDR3 protein. The sample has 250,000 to 350,000 distinct CDR3 sequences, 7.5% to 9% seen once. Their antigens are not known. Material: blood, either unsorted or a sorted T cell fraction (not recorded which). These receptors all stem from a male donor with ankylosing spondylitis.

There are many counts of this clonotype. The chain employs TRBV6-2 or TRBV6-3 and TRBJ2-2; D remains unclear. CDR3 length: 13 amino acids. In germline, CDR1 is MNHEY, CDR2 SVGEGT. With 4 bases removed from V and 5 bases from J, the gap between germline ends came to 8 bases. The chain's CDR3 is CASSSSGTGELFF. CDR3 nucleotides: TGTGCCAGCAGTTCGTCAGGAACCGGGGAGCTGTTTTTT.

This clonotype was seen a handful of times. The rearrangement joins TRBV6-5 to TRBJ2-1; 9 bases are a match to TRBD1. Germline assignment: CDR1 MNHEY and CDR2 SVGAGI. After removal of 5 bases from V and 6 bases from J, the junction contained 8 bases not matched to a gene. This CDR3 is built from 15 residues. DNA for the CDR3: TGTGCCAGCAGTACCGAGGGACAGGGTCGCAATGAGCAGTTCTTC. The encoded protein is CASSTEGQGRNEQFF.

This clonotype was recorded a few times. V gene TRBV7-2 combines with J gene TRBJ2-7; TRBD1 matches 10 bases. CDR3 length: 15 residues. Trimming cost V 2 bases and J 4 bases; bases outside gene matches: 5. Germline assignment: CDR1 SGHTA and CDR2 FQGNSA. CDR3 in amino acids: CASSLSDRGLYEQYF. In nucleotides, the CDR3 is TGTGCCAGCAGCTTAAGCGACAGGGGGCTATACGAGCAGTACTTC.

This clonotype was recorded a few times. The J gene is TRBJ2-7, the V gene TRBV2, with D possibly matching TRBD1 (5 bases). In germline, CDR1 is SNHLY, CDR2 FYNNEI. This CDR3 region has 12 residues. Trimming removed 11 bases at V and 2 bases at J, with 13 bases between. The CDR3 reads CASKTATYEQYF. Written as DNA, the CDR3 is TGTGCCTCGAAGACAGCGACCTACGAGCAGTACTTC.

This clonotype was counted many times. The rearrangement joins TRBV3-1 to TRBJ1-5, with D hard to call. CDR1 LGHDT and CDR2 YNNKEL come from the germline V gene (reference sequence). This CDR3 is 13 amino acids long. Trimming left V 1 base short and J 9 bases short, with 10 bases between. Written as DNA, the CDR3 is TGTGCCAGCAGCCAAGGGGATGGTTTGCCCCAGCATTTT. Its protein is CASSQGDGLPQHF.

The genes are TRBV27 and TRBJ2-3; D uncertain. Per the germline V gene, CDR1 is MNHEY and CDR2 is SMNVEV (reference sequence). The CDR3 has 13 amino acids. Trimming removed 3 bases from V and 6 bases from J, with 10 bases in between. CDR3 protein: CASSFRRPDTQYF. CDR3 sequence (DNA): TGTGCCAGCAGTTTTCGTCGTCCGGATACGCAGTATTTT.

J is TRBJ2-7 and V is TRBV4-1, with a possible D match to TRBD1 (5 bases). CDR1 is MGHRA, CDR2 YSYEKL, per germline. The CDR3 length is 16 residues. V was cut by 4 bases and J by 3 bases, with 19 bases left in between. The CDR3 protein is CASSPTQGTGNYEQYF. The CDR3 DNA sequence: TGCGCCAGCAGCCCCACCCAAGGCACAGGAAACTACGAGCAGTACTTC.

The chain has TRBV9 and TRBJ2-6; a possible D gene is TRBD2 (7 bases). This CDR3 is built from 17 residues. Per germline, CDR1 SGDLS and CDR2 YYNGEE. The V end lost 6 bases, the J end lost 4 bases, and 20 bases lay between the germline ends. CDR3 DNA sequence: TGTGCCAGCACCGGACTTGGGGGGGCGCGAGGGGCCAACGTCCTGACTTTC. Amino acid sequence: CASTGLGGARGANVLTF.

CDR3 residues: CSAREVYGSSYNEQFF. CDR3 sequence (DNA): TGCAGTGCTAGAGAGGTGTATGGGAGCTCCTACAATGAGCAGTTCTTC. The J gene is TRBJ2-1, the V gene TRBV20-1; weak D call: TRBD2 (5 bases). This CDR3 comprises 16 residues. V lost 0 bases to trimming and J lost 0 bases, with 12 bases between them. CDR1 and CDR2 (germline): DFQATT, SNEGSKA (reference sequence).

This clonotype was seen many times. The chain carries TRBV29-1 and TRBJ2-1; TRBD2 matches at 10 bases. J lost 2 bases, V lost 5 bases, and 12 bases had no gene match. This CDR3 has 17 amino acids. From germline, CDR1 is SQVTM and CDR2 ANQGSEA. The CDR3 loop reads CSVKRRLAGVTYNEQFF. CDR3 coding DNA: TGCAGCGTTAAGAGGCGGCTAGCGGGAGTAACCTACAATGAGCAGTTCTTC.

This clonotype has ten or more counts. V is TRBV29-1 and J is TRBJ1-3, with TRBD1 as a possible D gene (5 bases). CDR1 and CDR2 (germline): SQVTM, ANQGSEA. V was pared by 4 bases and J by 9 bases, with 10 bases between. This CDR3 region has 11 residues. The CDR3 DNA reads TGCAGCGTTGGAGTCGGGGGCACCATATATTTT. Translation: CSVGVGGTIYF.

This clonotype was seen a handful of times. V usage is TRBV5-5 and J usage is TRBJ2-6; no definite D call. Germline CDR1 and CDR2: SGHKS and YYEKEE (reference sequence). Trimming left V 1 base short and J 0 bases short, with 11 bases between. The CDR3 length is 17 residues. The CDR3 is CASSLPLEYSGANVLTF. The CDR3 DNA reads as TGTGCCAGCAGCTTGCCCCTCGAATACTCTGGGGCCAACGTCCTGACTTTC.

V gene TRBV2 combines with J gene TRBJ1-1; D is perhaps TRBD1 (6 bases). Per germline, CDR1 SNHLY and CDR2 FYNNEI. Trimming removed 0 bases at V and 7 bases at J, with 12 bases between. This CDR3 comprises 14 residues. The CDR3 protein is CASSEAGGVDEAFF. The CDR3 DNA follows: TGTGCCAGCAGTGAAGCAGGGGGAGTGGATGAAGCTTTCTTT.

The genes are TRBV29-1 and TRBJ1-2; unclear D gene. Germline V CDR1 and CDR2: SQVTM, ANQGSEA. V was shortened by 6 bases and J by 3 bases, with 14 bases between the two germline ends. The CDR3 contains 13 residues. The CDR3 DNA reads as TGCAGCGTCGAGGGTCCGGACTACTATGGCTACACCTTC. Its protein is CSVEGPDYYGYTF.

About this clonotype itself: A much more abundant neighbour one base away suggests this may be a read error. The chain carries TRBV7-6 and TRBJ2-7; 7 bases agree with TRBD1. The CDR3 covers 14 residues. With 5 bases clipped from V and 2 bases from J, the junction kept 6 bases outside the gene matches. Germline V CDR1 and CDR2: SGHVS, FNYEAQ. CDR3 region: CASSQAGTAYEQYF. The CDR3 DNA is TGTGCCAGCAGCCAAGCCGGGACAGCCTACGAGCAGTACTTC. Supplemented by reference TRBV7-6 and TRBJ2-7, the full variable domain reads GAGVSQSPRYKVTKRGQDVALRCDPISGHVSLYWYRQALGQGPEFLTYFNYEAQQDKSGLPNDRFSAERPEGSISTLTIQRTEQRDSAMYRCASSQAGTAYEQYFGPGTRLTVT.

This clonotype was picked up a small number of times. The V gene is TRBV10-3, the J gene TRBJ2-3; 9 bases map to TRBD2. CDR1 is ENHRY and CDR2 is SYGVKD in the germline V gene. The CDR3 runs 14 residues. V shed 6 bases and J 3 bases; nucleotides not matched to a gene: 4. For the CDR3, the DNA is TGTGCCATCAGAGTAGCGGGGGATACAGATACGCAGTATTTT. Translating it yields CAIRVAGDTDTQYF.

This clonotype was counted a few times. The rearrangement links TRBV20-1 to TRBJ1-2, with TRBD1 matching over 11 bases. Unmatched junction bases numbered 5, after V lost 2 bases and J lost 3 bases. Germline CDR1 and CDR2: DFQATT and SNEGSKA (reference sequence). CDR3 length: 15 amino acids. The CDR3 DNA reads as TGCAGTGCTAGAAGGGACAGGGGGGAAGACTATGGCTACACCTTC. Translation gives CSARRDRGEDYGYTF.

The chain couples TRBV4-3 to TRBJ2-7, with TRBD2 identical over 10 bases. CDR3 size: 15 residues. Germline-derived CDR1 and CDR2 are LGHNA and YSLEER. The J segment lost 3 bases and the V segment lost 4 bases, leaving 6 bases of the junction unmatched. The DNA of the CDR3 is TGCGCCAGCAGCCTTTATGGGACTAGCGTCTACGAGCAGTACTTC. Translating it yields CASSLYGTSVYEQYF.

This clonotype was recorded a few times. This chain connects TRBV2 to TRBJ2-3; no reliable D call. This CDR3 contains 14 residues. Germline values: CDR1 SNHLY, CDR2 FYNNEI. V was shortened by 6 bases and J by 5 bases, with 15 bases between the two germline ends. CDR3 in DNA: TGTGCCAGCAGGCTTGAGCTATCGGTAGATACGCAGTATTTT. It translates to CASRLELSVDTQYF.

This clonotype has more than one count but fewer than ten. The J gene is TRBJ1-1, the V gene TRBV5-1; 10 bases align to TRBD1. The CDR3 totals 13 residues. Germline loops: CDR1 SGHRS, CDR2 YFSETQ. Trimming cost V 4 bases and J 7 bases; bases outside gene matches: 4. CDR3 bases: TGCGCCAGCAGCGAAGGGACAGGGGTTGAAGCTTTCTTT. Its protein product is CASSEGTGVEAFF.

The chain joins TRBV2 to TRBJ2-7, with D maybe TRBD1 (5 bases). The CDR3 runs 12 residues. Looked up from germline, CDR1 is SNHLY and CDR2 is FYNNEI. V lost 6 bases, J lost 7 bases, and 13 bases lay in between. CDR3 coding DNA: TGTGCCAGCAGGACGTTAGACAGAGAGCAGTACTTC. Protein: CASRTLDREQYF.

At least ten counts were recorded for this clonotype. The chain links TRBV29-1 to TRBJ2-7; TRBD1 matches 7 bases. J gave up 7 bases and V 5 bases, and 17 bases lay outside the gene matches. The CDR3 totals 15 residues. The V gene's germline CDR1 is SQVTM and CDR2 ANQGSEA. CDR3 sequence (DNA): TGCAGCGTTCGCCAAGGGGGCGGGTTGGTCAAGGAGCAGTACTTC. Translating gives CSVRQGGGLVKEQYF.

The chain couples TRBV13 to TRBJ1-6; D unclear. V lost 3 bases and J lost 9, with 18 bases in between. This CDR3 comprises 16 residues. Germline-derived CDR1 and CDR2 are PRHDT and FYEKMQ (reference sequence). In nucleotides, the CDR3 is TGTGCCAGCAGCTTGGGCCGACGGAAGGACGGTTCACCCCTCCACTTT. Its translation is CASSLGRRKDGSPLHF.

This clonotype was recorded a few times. This chain links TRBV9 with TRBJ1-3; TRBD1 is a possible D gene (5 bases). CDR1 is SGDLS, CDR2 YYNGEE, per germline. The V gene lost 2 bases and the J gene lost 4 bases, with 7 bases spanning the gap. The CDR3 covers 13 residues. CDR3 DNA: TGTGCCAGCAGCGTCGGGGGAGGAAACACCATATATTTT. Protein sequence: CASSVGGGNTIYF.

The chain combines TRBV3-1 with TRBJ1-1, with D possibly TRBD1 on 6 matching bases. Germline CDR1 is LGHDT and CDR2 is YNNKEL (reference sequence). V lost 4 bases and J lost 7, with 13 bases in between. The CDR3 covers 13 residues. CDR3 loop: CASSRGQLFEAFF. The CDR3 DNA reads as TGTGCCAGCAGCCGAGGACAGTTATTTGAAGCTTTCTTT.

This clonotype was counted between two and nine times. The J gene is TRBJ2-1, the V gene TRBV10-3; 13 bases map to TRBD2. The CDR3 is made up of 13 amino acids. Trimming removed 10 bases from V and 5 bases from J; junction bases left unmatched: 2. The germline V gene encodes CDR1 ENHRY and CDR2 SYGVKD. CDR3 DNA sequence: TGTGCCAGCGGGACTAGCGGGAACAATGAGCAGTTCTTC. Translating it yields CASGTSGNNEQFF.

This clonotype has just a few counts. This chain links TRBV5-1 with TRBJ2-2; 8 nucleotides match TRBD1. V shed 4 bases, J shed 6 bases, and the junction held 8 bases outside the gene matches. There are 15 residues in the CDR3. The germline V gene encodes CDR1 SGHRS and CDR2 YFSETQ. DNA of the CDR3: TGCGCCAGCAGCCCAGGGGGCAGCTTTGCCGGGGAGCTGTTTTTT. It translates to CASSPGGSFAGELFF.

J is TRBJ2-7 and V is TRBV5-1, with 7 bases that match TRBD2. Germline CDR1 is SGHRS and CDR2 is YFSETQ. The CDR3 is 13 residues long. V was clipped by 3 bases and J by 3 bases; unmatched bases: 3. The CDR3 loop is CASSSVAGYEQYF. The DNA for the CDR3 is TGCGCCAGCAGCTCGGTAGCGGGCTACGAGCAGTACTTC.